This T cell receptor (beta chain) is drawn from a study of T cell repertoires in cytomegalovirus infection. In TCRdb, the reads were re-called with MiXCR into one record per CDR3 protein. The table has roughly 350,000 distinct CDR3 sequences, roughly 36% seen once. A remark on this clonotype: The antigen is unknown.

This receptor was obtained from a human donor in good health (CMV status not recorded). Some clones in this sample may be carry-over from other donors' samples. This sample comprised cultured PBMCs, obtained from culture after CMV antigen stimulation.

The CDR3 sequence: CASSLGRESEKLFF. Written as DNA, the CDR3 is TGTGCCAGCAGTTTGGGCAGGGAAAGTGAAAAACTGTTTTTT. The rearrangement uses TRBV12-3 or TRBV12-4 and TRBJ1-4; maybe TRBD1 (5 bases). CDR3 length equals 14 residues. Deletions cut 3 bases from V and 7 bases from J, with 12 bases between.